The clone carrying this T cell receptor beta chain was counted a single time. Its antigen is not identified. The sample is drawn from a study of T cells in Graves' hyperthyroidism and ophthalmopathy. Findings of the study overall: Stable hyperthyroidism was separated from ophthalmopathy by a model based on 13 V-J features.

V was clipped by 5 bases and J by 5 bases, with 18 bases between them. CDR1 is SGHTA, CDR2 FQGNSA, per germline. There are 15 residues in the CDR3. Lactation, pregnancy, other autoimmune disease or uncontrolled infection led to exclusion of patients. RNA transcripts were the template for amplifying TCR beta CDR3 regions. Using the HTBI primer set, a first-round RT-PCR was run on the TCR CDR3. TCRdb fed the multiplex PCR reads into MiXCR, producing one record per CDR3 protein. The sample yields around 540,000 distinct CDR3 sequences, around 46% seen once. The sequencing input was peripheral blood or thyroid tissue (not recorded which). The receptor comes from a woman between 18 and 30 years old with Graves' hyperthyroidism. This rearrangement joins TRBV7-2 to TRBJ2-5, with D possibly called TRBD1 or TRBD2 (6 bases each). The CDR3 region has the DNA TGTGCCAGCAGCCCGGCGGGACAACGGAGGGAGACCCAGTACTTC. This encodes CASSPAGQRRETQYF.